The 12 T cell receptor beta chains in this list originate from one sample, sequenced in a study of T cells in Graves' hyperthyroidism and ophthalmopathy. TCR beta CDR3 sequences were amplified from RNA transcripts. The HTBI set primed first-round TCR CDR3 RT-PCR. In TCRdb, the multiplex PCR reads were re-called with MiXCR into one record per CDR3 protein. The sample comprises roughly 500,000 distinct CDR3 sequences, roughly 46% of which are singletons, and about 20% rests with the top ten. Sequencing used peripheral blood or thyroid tissue (not recorded which). Every receptor here comes from an adult woman with Graves' disease, either hyperthyroidism or ophthalmopathy (not recorded which).

V usage is TRBV2 and J usage is TRBJ1-5, with D possibly being TRBD1 (5 bases). The CDR3 runs to 15 residues. The germline CDR1 and CDR2 sequences are SNHLY and FYNNEI. With 3 bases removed from V and 7 bases from J, the gap between germline ends came to 16 bases. The chain's CDR3 is CASSEMEAGRQPQHF. CDR3 DNA sequence: TGTGCCAGCAGTGAGATGGAGGCAGGGCGACAGCCCCAGCATTTT.

The chain carries TRBV5-1 and TRBJ2-7, with D maybe TRBD2 (6 bases). The CDR3 contains 16 residues. CDR1 SGHRS and CDR2 YFSETQ come from the germline V gene. The V end was cut by 9 bases, the J end by 9 bases, with 31 bases between. For the CDR3, the DNA is TGCGCCACCGCCTGGCGTACGGGAGCTAGTACAGATACGCAGTACTTC. Protein product: CATAWRTGASTDTQYF.

The V and J genes are TRBV7-2 and TRBJ1-4, with D tentatively TRBD1 (5 bases). Germline V gene data show CDR1 as SGHTA and CDR2 as FQGNSA. V lost 5 bases and J 8 bases, leaving 12 bases between the germline ends. This CDR3 has 13 amino acids. CDR3 sequence: CASSPGQLEKLFF. In nucleotides, the CDR3 is TGTGCCAGCAGCCCAGGGCAGCTAGAAAAACTGTTTTTT.

In this sample, this clonotype turned up many times. This chain uses TRBV12-3 or TRBV12-4 with TRBJ2-7, with TRBD1 matching 9 bases. CDR3 length: 14 residues. V shed 6 bases, J shed 2 bases, and the junction held 5 bases outside the gene matches. Written as DNA, the CDR3 is TGTGCCAGCAGCCGGGACAGGGTGACCTACGAGCAGTACTTC. Its translation is CASSRDRVTYEQYF.

At least ten counts were recorded for this clonotype. This sequence joins TRBV4-1 and TRBJ1-3; D unresolved. V dropped 1 base and J dropped 0 bases, with 7 bases sitting between them. Germline V gene sequence: CDR1 MGHRA, CDR2 YSYEKL. The CDR3 is made up of 15 amino acids. CDR3 region: CASSQVLRSGNTIYF. The CDR3 region has the DNA TGCGCCAGCAGCCAAGTCTTACGCTCTGGAAACACCATATATTTT.

In its sample, this clonotype was seen many times. The rearrangement links TRBV19 to TRBJ1-1; D is unresolved. The length of the CDR3 is 15 residues. The germline CDR1 and CDR2 sequences are LNHDA and SQIVND (reference sequence). V was shortened by 1 base and J by 3 bases, with 12 bases between the two germline ends. CDR3 DNA sequence: TGTGCCAGTAGTATAGGAGGAGTGATCGACACTGAAGCTTTCTTT. Protein product: CASSIGGVIDTEAFF. The variable domain in full, completed from reference TRBV19 and TRBJ1-1, reads DGGITQSPKYLFRKEGQNVTLSCEQNLNHDAMYWYRQDPGQGLRLIYYSQIVNDFQKGDIAEGYSVSREKKESFPLTVTSAQKNPTAFYLCASSIGGVIDTEAFFGQGTRLTVV.

This clonotype was detected many times. V gene TRBV10-2 combines with J gene TRBJ1-6; D is perhaps TRBD1 (6 bases). Germline lookup yields CDR1 WSHSY and CDR2 SAAADI. The V end was cut by 8 bases, the J end by 7 bases, with 18 bases between. This CDR3 region has 15 residues. CDR3 in amino acids: CASLPTGTPNSPLHF. CDR3 coding DNA: TGCGCCAGCCTACCCACCGGGACACCGAATTCACCCCTCCACTTT.

In regard to this clonotype: At one of its ends the junction is not consistent with the germline gene, which may arise from a read error. This chain joins TRBV20-1 and TRBJ2-2, with D tentatively TRBD1 or TRBD2 (6 bases each). The CDR3 has 14 amino acids. Germline V gene lookup returns CDR1 DFQATT and CDR2 SNEGSKA (reference sequence). CDR3 DNA sequence: TGCAGTGCTTATTACAAACGGGGGCCCGGGGAGCTGCTTTTT. It yields the protein CSAYYKRGPGELLF.

The V and J genes are TRBV7-9 and TRBJ1-6; no definite D call. Trimming left V 6 bases short and J 15 bases short, with 24 bases between. CDR3 length: 15 residues. Germline CDR1 SEHNR, CDR2 FQNEAQ (reference sequence). DNA for the CDR3: TGTGCCAGCAGTTTTTACACGAACGAGGCCCTACACCTCCACTTT. Protein sequence: CASSFYTNEALHLHF.

J is TRBJ2-5 and V is TRBV24-1; TRBD2 matches at 12 bases. V lost 3 bases, J lost 1 base, and 8 bases stayed unmatched. Germline values: CDR1 KGHDR, CDR2 SFDVKD. This CDR3 spans 18 amino acids. The CDR3 region has the DNA TGTGCCACCAGTGATCCTACAGGACTAGCGGGAACCCAAGAGACCCAGTACTTC. Protein: CATSDPTGLAGTQETQYF.

The chain recombines TRBV5-6 with TRBJ2-7; 8 nucleotides match TRBD2. There are 16 residues in the CDR3. J was trimmed by 4 bases and V by 3 bases; bases with no gene match: 12. CDR1 is SGHDT and CDR2 is YYEEEE in the germline V gene. CDR3 region: CASSSLREGVGYEQYF. The DNA of the CDR3 is TGTGCCAGCAGCTCCCTTCGGGAGGGCGTTGGGTACGAGCAGTACTTC.

This sequence joins TRBV10-3 and TRBJ1-5; 8 nucleotides align to TRBD1. Germline lookup yields CDR1 ENHRY and CDR2 SYGVKD. CDR3 length: 16 residues. V was clipped by 0 bases and J by 9 bases; unmatched bases: 10. The CDR3 nucleotides are TGTGCCATCAGTGAGTCGCGGGGGGCAGGGGGCAGGCCCCAGCATTTT. Its protein is CAISESRGAGGRPQHF.